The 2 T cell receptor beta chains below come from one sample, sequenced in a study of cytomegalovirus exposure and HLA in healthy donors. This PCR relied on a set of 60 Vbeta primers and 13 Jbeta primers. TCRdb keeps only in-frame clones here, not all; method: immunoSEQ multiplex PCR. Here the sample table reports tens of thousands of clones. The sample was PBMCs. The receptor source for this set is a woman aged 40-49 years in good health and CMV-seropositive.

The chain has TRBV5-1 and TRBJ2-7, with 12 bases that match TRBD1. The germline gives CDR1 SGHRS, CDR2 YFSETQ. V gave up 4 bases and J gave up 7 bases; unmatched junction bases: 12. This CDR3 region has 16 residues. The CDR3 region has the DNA TGCGCCAGCAGCAAGACGGGACAGGGGGCGCCGGGAGAGCAGTACTTC. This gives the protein CASSKTGQGAPGEQYF. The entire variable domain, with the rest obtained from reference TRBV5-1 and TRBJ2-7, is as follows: KAGVTQTPRYLIKTRGQQVTLSCSPISGHRSVSWYQQTPGQGLQFLFEYFSETQRNKGNFPGRFSGRQFSNSRSEMNVSTLELGDSALYLCASSKTGQGAPGEQYFGPGTRLTVT.

CDR3 sequence (DNA): TGTGCCAGTACCTCTGGGATGGCTAGCGGGAAACCAGAGCAGTTCTTC. Protein sequence: CASTSGMASGKPEQFF. The chain combines TRBV19 with TRBJ2-1, with 9 bases fitting TRBD2. The junction had 17 bases not matched to a gene; V was cut back by 7 bases and J by 10 bases. CDR1 and CDR2 (germline): LNHDA, SQIVND (reference sequence). The length of the CDR3 is 16 residues.